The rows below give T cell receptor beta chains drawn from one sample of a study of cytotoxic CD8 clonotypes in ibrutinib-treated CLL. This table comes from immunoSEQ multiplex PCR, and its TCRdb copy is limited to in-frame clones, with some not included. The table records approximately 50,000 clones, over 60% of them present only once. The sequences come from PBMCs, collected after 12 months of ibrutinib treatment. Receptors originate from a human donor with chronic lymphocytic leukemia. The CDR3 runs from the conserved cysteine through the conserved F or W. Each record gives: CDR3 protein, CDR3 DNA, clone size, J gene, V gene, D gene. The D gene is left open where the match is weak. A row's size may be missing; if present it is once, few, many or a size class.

CSVGPTTYEQYF TGCAGCGTTGGCCCCACCACCTACGAGCAGTACTTC - TRBJ2-7 TRBV29-1 -
CSVSLAGKYNEQFF TGCAGCGTTTCCCTAGCGGGAAAATACAATGAGCAGTTCTTC - TRBJ2-1 TRBV29-1 TRBD2
CATQDRNPYGYTF TGTGCCACTCAGGACAGAAACCCCTATGGCTACACCTTC once TRBJ1-2 TRBV19 -
CASSLAGREGDEQFF TGTGCCAGCAGCTTAGCGGGCAGGGAGGGCGATGAGCAGTTCTTC few TRBJ2-1 TRBV7-7 TRBD2
CASSPEVVAGGDTQYF TGTGCCAGCAGCCCAGAAGTAGTGGCGGGGGGGGATACGCAGTATTTT - TRBJ2-3 TRBV9 TRBD2
CASSVSGTRFNEQFF TGTGCCAGCAGCGTTTCCGGGACTCGATTCAATGAGCAGTTCTTC - TRBJ2-1 TRBV7-3 -
CASSLVVYSYEQYF TGCGCCAGCAGCTTGGTGGTGTACTCCTACGAGCAGTACTTC - TRBJ2-7 TRBV5-1 -
CASSLVVMSGPYYEQYF TGTGCCAGCAGCTTGGTAGTTATGTCGGGTCCCTACTACGAGCAGTACTTC once TRBJ2-7 TRBV5-6 -
CSAASRVEQYF TGCAGTGCCGCTTCCAGGGTTGAGCAGTACTTC - TRBJ2-7 TRBV20-1 -
CASSLRAGGKAGELFF TGTGCCAGCAGTTTAAGGGCAGGGGGTAAGGCCGGGGAGCTGTTTTTT few TRBJ2-2 TRBV28 TRBD1
CASSLLSGPSYNEQFF TGCGCCAGCAGTTTATTGAGCGGACCTTCCTACAATGAGCAGTTCTTC - TRBJ2-1 TRBV28 -
CATSKGTEIEAFF TGTGCCACCAGTAAAGGGACTGAGATTGAAGCTTTCTTT - TRBJ1-1 TRBV15 -
CASSTRTSGTYEQYF TGTGCCAGCAGCACCCGGACTAGCGGGACCTACGAGCAGTACTTC - TRBJ2-7 TRBV7-2 TRBD2
CASSPAPGEEQYF TGTGCCAGCTCACCAGCCCCGGGGGAGGAGCAGTACTTC - TRBJ2-7 TRBV18 -
CASSVGHLSGANVLTF TGTGCCAGCAGCGTGGGACACCTCTCTGGGGCCAACGTCCTGACTTTC few TRBJ2-6 TRBV9 -
CASRGGRGGNTIYF TGTGCCAGCAGGGGGGGGCGAGGAGGAAACACCATATATTTT - TRBJ1-3 TRBV6-1 -
CASRGQPPTNEKLFF TGTGCCAGCCGGGGACAACCCCCAACTAATGAAAAACTGTTTTTT - TRBJ1-4 TRBV6-1 -
CASSTSAGVTDTQYF TGTGCCAGTAGCACTAGCGCGGGAGTTACAGATACGCAGTATTTT few TRBJ2-3 TRBV19 TRBD2
CATSREASGRYEQYF TGTGCCACCAGCAGAGAGGCTAGCGGGAGGTACGAGCAGTACTTC - TRBJ2-7 TRBV15 TRBD2
CASSEGGWRTGNTIYF TGTGCCAGCAGCGAGGGGGGTTGGAGAACTGGAAACACCATATATTTT - TRBJ1-3 TRBV9 -
CAWSTTRGGLNEKLFF TGTGCCTGGAGTACCACCCGAGGGGGCCTGAATGAAAAACTGTTTTTT few TRBJ1-4 TRBV30 TRBD1
CASSLLDRGEKLFF TGTGCCAGCAGCTTGCTTGACAGGGGGGAAAAACTGTTTTTT - TRBJ1-4 TRBV5-5 TRBD1
CASSSEGYEQFF TGTGCCAGCAGCTCAGAGGGTTATGAGCAGTTCTTC - TRBJ2-1 TRBV11-3 -
CASRRGTYGYTF TGTGCCAGCAGGAGGGGAACCTATGGCTACACCTTC - TRBJ1-2 TRBV28 -
CASVPAASTDTQYF TGTGCCAGCGTCCCAGCGGCGAGCACAGATACGCAGTATTTT - TRBJ2-3 TRBV27 -
CASRENSNQPQHF TGTGCCAGCAGGGAGAATAGCAATCAGCCCCAGCATTTT - TRBJ1-5 TRBV11-3 -
CASSLGGSGTYEQYF TGTGCCAGCAGCTTAGGCGGGAGCGGGACCTACGAGCAGTACTTC - TRBJ2-7 TRBV7-2 TRBD2
CASSRQGELNTGELFF TGTGCCAGCAGTCGACAGGGGGAGCTGAACACCGGGGAGCTGTTTTTT few TRBJ2-2 TRBV27 TRBD1
CASTNTGGVMRNEQFF TGTGCCAGTACGAACACAGGGGGAGTTATGAGGAATGAGCAGTTCTTC - TRBJ2-1 TRBV19 TRBD1
CASSFSRLGETQYF TGTGCCAGCAGTTTTTCCCGATTGGGGGAGACCCAGTACTTC once TRBJ2-5 TRBV28 -
CASGPEDRGTRYF TGTGCCAGCGGACCTGAGGACAGGGGCACTCGGTACTTC - TRBJ2-4 TRBV5-5 TRBD1
CASIKEKQGGTDTQYF TGTGCCAGCATCAAGGAGAAGCAGGGAGGGACAGATACGCAGTATTTT - TRBJ2-3 TRBV7-3 TRBD2
CASSLGRGDEQYF TGTGCCAGCAGCTTAGGCAGGGGCGACGAGCAGTACTTC - TRBJ2-7 TRBV11-2 -
CASSSSSGRDNEQFF TGTGCCAGCAGTTCTTCTAGCGGGAGGGACAATGAGCAGTTCTTC - TRBJ2-1 TRBV28 TRBD2
CASSLRDRFTDTQYF TGTGCCAGCAGTCTCCGGGACAGGTTCACAGATACGCAGTATTTT - TRBJ2-3 TRBV6-1 TRBD1
CASSGQGVSGNTIYF TGTGCCAGCAGTGGACAGGGGGTCTCTGGAAACACCATATATTTT - TRBJ1-3 TRBV6-1 TRBD1
CASREGAGQPQHF TGTGCCAGCCGGGAGGGGGCGGGTCAGCCCCAGCATTTT few TRBJ1-5 TRBV28 TRBD1
CASSLYPGPYGELFF TGTGCCAGCAGTTTATATCCAGGGCCCTACGGGGAGCTGTTTTTT - TRBJ2-2 TRBV28 -
CSVHRGSGSSNEQFF TGCAGCGTCCACCGGGGGAGCGGGAGTAGTAATGAGCAGTTCTTC few TRBJ2-1 TRBV29-1 TRBD2
CAISEGSALPAQYF TGTGCCATCAGTGAAGGGTCAGCTCTCCCGGCCCAGTACTTC - TRBJ2-5 TRBV10-3 -